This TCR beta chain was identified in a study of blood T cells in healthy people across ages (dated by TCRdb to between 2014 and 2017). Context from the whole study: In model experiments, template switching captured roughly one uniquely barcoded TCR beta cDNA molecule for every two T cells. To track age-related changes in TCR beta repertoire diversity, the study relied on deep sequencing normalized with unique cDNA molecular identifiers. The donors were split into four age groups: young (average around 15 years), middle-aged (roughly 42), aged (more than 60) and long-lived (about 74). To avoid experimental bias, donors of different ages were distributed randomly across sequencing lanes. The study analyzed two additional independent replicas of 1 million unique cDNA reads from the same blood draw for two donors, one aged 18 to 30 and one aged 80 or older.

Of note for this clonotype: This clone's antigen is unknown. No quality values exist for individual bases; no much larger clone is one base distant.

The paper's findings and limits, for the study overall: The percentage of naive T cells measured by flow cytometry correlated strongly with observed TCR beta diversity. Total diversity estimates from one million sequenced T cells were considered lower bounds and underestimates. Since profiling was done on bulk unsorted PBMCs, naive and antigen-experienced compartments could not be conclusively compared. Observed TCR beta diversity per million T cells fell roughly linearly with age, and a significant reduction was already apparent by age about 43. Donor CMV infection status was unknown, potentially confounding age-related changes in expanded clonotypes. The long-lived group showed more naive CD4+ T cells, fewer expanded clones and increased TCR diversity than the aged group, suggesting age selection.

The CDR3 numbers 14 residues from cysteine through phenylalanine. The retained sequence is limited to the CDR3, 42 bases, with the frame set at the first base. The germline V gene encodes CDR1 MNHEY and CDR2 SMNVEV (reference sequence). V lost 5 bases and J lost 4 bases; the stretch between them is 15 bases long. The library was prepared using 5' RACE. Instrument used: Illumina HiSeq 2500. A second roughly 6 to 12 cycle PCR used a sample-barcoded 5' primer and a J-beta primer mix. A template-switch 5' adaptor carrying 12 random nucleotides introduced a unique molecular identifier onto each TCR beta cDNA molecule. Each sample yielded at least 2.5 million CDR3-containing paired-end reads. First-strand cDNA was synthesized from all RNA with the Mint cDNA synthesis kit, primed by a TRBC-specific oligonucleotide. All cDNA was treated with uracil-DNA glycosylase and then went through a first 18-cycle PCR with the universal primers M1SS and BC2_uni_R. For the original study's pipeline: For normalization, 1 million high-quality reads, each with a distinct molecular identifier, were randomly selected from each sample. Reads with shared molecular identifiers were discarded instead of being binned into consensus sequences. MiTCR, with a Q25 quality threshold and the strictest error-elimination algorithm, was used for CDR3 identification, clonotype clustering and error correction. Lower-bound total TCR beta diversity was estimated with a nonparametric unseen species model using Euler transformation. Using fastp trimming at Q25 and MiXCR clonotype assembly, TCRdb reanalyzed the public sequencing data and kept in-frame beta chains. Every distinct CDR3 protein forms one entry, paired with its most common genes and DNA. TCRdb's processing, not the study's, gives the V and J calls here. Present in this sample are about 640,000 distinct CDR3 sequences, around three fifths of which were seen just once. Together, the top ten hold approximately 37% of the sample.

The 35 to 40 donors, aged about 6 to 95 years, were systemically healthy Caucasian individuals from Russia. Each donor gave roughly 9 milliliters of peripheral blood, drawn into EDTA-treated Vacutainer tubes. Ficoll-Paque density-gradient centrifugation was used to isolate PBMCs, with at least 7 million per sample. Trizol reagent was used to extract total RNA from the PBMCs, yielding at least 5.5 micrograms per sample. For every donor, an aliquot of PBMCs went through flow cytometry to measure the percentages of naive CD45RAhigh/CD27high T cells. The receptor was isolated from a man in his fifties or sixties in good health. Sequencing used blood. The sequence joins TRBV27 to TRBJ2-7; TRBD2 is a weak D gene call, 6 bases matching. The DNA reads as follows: TGTGCCAGCAGTAAAGCGGGTGGTCGATACGAGCAGTACTTC. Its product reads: CASSKAGGRYEQYF.